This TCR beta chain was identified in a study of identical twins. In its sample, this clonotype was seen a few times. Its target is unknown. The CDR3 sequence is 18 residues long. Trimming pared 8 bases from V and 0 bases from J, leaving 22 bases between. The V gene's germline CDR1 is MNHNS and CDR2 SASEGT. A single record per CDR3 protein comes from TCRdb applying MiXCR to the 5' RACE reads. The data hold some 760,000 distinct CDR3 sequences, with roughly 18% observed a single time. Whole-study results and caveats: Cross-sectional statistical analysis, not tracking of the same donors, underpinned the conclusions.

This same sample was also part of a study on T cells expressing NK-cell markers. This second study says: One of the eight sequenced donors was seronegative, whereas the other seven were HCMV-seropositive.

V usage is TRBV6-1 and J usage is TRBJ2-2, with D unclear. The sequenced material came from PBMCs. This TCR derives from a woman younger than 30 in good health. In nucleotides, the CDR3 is TGTGCCAGCTTCCCCAAGGCAGCTGGACGCGCGAACACCGGGGAGCTGTTTTTT. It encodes CASFPKAAGRANTGELFF.